What follows is one T cell receptor beta chain and its context. Generated by immunoSEQ multiplex PCR, the TCRdb table keeps only in-frame clones and is missing some. Among 200,000 to 250,000 clones, around 86% were seen once, and the ten largest hold 10%. This sample is drawn from a study of blood T cell repertoires in COVID-19. Study-wide background: Whether acute or convalescent, the COVID-19 samples came from the United States, Italy and Spain.

A Seattle source enrolled patients during active infection and followed them longitudinally. This CDR3 comprises 16 residues. CDR1 is SGHVT and CDR2 is SQSDAQ in the germline V gene. V gave up 4 bases and J gave up 5 bases, with 18 bases separating them. The V and J genes are TRBV7-4 and TRBJ2-1; perhaps TRBD2 as D (7 bases). This clonotype was sampled from a woman in her fifties or sixties with COVID-19, enrolled during active disease. The specimen sequenced was peripheral blood. For the CDR3, the DNA is TGTGCCAGCAGCTCGGAGGGAGGGACACATCACAATGAGCAGTTCTTC. Translated: CASSSEGGTHHNEQFF.